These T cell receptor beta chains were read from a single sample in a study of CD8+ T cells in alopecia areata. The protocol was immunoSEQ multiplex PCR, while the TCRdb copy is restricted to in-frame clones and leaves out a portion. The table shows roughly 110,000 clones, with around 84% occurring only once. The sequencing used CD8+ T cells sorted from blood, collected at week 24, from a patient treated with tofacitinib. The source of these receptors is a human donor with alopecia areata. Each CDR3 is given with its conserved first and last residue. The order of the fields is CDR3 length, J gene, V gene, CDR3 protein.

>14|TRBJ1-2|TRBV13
CASSIRQGFEGYTF
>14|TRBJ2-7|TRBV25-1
CASSARTSSYEQYF
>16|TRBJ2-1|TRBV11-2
CASSPTGTGELNEQFF
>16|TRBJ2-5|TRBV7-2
CASSLGLTGGAETQYF
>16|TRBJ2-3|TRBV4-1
CASSLGQGPSTDTQYF
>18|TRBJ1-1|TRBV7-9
CASSSPPWQGKSNTEAFF
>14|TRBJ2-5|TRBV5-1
CASSLVVNQETQYF
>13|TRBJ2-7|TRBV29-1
CSVVGESVYEQYF
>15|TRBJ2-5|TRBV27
CASSEYGQSQETQYF
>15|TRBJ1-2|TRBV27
CASSSTQGIILGYTF
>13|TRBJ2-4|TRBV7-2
CASSLALTGRQYF
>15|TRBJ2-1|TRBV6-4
CASSDSSGGANEQFF
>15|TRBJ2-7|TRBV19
CASSIAGASSYEQYF
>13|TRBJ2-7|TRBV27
CASESVGSGEQYF
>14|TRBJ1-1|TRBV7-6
CASSNRDTSTEAFF
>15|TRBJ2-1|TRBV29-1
CSVEDRRSSYNEQFF
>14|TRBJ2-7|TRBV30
CAWSGLIGSYEQYF
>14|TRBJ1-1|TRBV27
CASSLSSRGNEAFF
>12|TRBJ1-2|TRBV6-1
CASRTVNYGYTF
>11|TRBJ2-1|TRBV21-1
CIPGSNNEQFF
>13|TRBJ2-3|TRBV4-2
CASSQDPPDTQYF
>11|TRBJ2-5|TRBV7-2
CASSYQETQYF
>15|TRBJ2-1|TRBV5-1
CASSSTGLAYNEQFF
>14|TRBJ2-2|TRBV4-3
CASRRRMDTGELFF
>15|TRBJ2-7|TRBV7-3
CASSLGIGQTYEQYF
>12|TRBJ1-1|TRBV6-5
CASSWGGSEAFF
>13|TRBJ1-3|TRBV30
CAWSAWAGNTIYF
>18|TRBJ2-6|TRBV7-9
CASSFSGFRTTGANVLTF
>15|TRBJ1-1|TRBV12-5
CASGFSAGEVTEAFF
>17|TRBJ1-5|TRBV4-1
CASSQESTGGGNQPQHF
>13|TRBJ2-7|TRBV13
CASSPYGPSEQYF
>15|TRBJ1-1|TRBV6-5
CASSYSGFLNTEAFF
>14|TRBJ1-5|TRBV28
CASSRGTGDQPQHF
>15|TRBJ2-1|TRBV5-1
CASSVLAGGYNEQFF
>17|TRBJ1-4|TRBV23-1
CASTPHPRNSENEKLFF
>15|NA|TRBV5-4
CASSVPGTGDYEQYF
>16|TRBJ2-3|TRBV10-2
CASSEPKRVSTDTQYF
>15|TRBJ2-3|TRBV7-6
CASSLGGGEADTQYF
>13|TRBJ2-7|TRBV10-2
CASSERVGYEQYF
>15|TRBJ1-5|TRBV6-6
CASSQKRQGAQPQHF
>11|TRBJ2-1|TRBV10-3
CASSDAAEQFF
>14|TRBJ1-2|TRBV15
CATSRDRETYGYTF
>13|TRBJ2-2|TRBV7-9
CASTTFGYRELFF
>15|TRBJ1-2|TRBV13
CASSQDRTGQYGYTF
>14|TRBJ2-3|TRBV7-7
CASSTGQATDTQYF
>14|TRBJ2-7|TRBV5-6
CASSLTGSAYEQYF
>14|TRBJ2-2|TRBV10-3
CAISPGLAGGELFF
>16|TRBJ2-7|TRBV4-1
CASSPEGASPAYEQYF